The 11 T cell receptor beta chains listed next were all sequenced from one sample in a study of radiotherapy plus CTLA-4 blockade in lung cancer. The table came from immunoSEQ multiplex PCR; TCRdb's copy has only in-frame clones and leaves some out. The table has some 52,000 clones, around 80% seen once. The starting material was peripheral blood, obtained from a patient treated with radiotherapy plus ipilimumab. Receptor source: a human donor with non-small cell lung cancer who had a partial response to radiotherapy plus ipilimumab.

This clone has a handful of counts. The chain links TRBV11-2 to TRBJ2-7; D remains ambiguous. V lost 1 base to trimming and J lost 1 base, with 8 bases between them. Germline V CDR1 and CDR2: SGHAT, FQNNGV. There are 14 residues in the CDR3. CDR3: CASSLGPRSYEQYF. The DNA of the CDR3 is TGTGCCAGCAGCTTAGGACCGCGGTCCTACGAGCAGTACTTC.

The chain has TRBV5-1 and TRBJ2-7, with 15 bases lining up with TRBD2. CDR1 and CDR2 from the germline V gene are SGHRS and YFSETQ. The junction had 6 bases not matched to a gene; V was cut back by 4 bases and J by 7 bases. This CDR3 is built from 15 residues. The CDR3 coding sequence is TGCGCCAGCAGCCGGACTAGCGGGGGGGCGGAGGAGCAGTACTTC. Translation: CASSRTSGGAEEQYF.

The rearrangement links TRBV29-1 to TRBJ2-1; no definite D call. The CDR3 extends over 11 amino acids. Germline CDR1 is SQVTM and CDR2 is ANQGSEA. V gave up 6 bases and J gave up 6 bases, with 9 bases separating them. The CDR3 DNA follows: TGCAGCGTCCTCCCCCTCAATGAGCAGTTCTTC. This sequence encodes CSVLPLNEQFF.

The chain carries TRBV7-8 and TRBJ2-3; D not certain. The CDR3 totals 15 residues. V lost 3 bases and J lost 0, with 10 bases in between. Looked up from germline, CDR1 is SGHVS and CDR2 is FQNEAQ. CDR3 protein: CASSLRSSSTDTQYF. DNA of the CDR3: TGTGCCAGCAGCTTGCGGAGTTCGAGCACAGATACGCAGTATTTT.

This rearrangement joins TRBV5-1 to TRBJ2-6, with D unclear. CDR1 is SGHRS and CDR2 is YFSETQ in the germline V gene. V was shortened by 1 base and J by 0 bases, with 20 bases between the two germline ends. CDR3 length: 20 amino acids. The CDR3 coding sequence is TGCGCCAGCAGCTTGTCGCGCCGTATTTCTGAAAGCTCTGGGGCCAACGTCCTGACTTTC. Protein sequence: CASSLSRRISESSGANVLTF.

The chain uses TRBV19 and TRBJ2-1; 16 bases map to TRBD2. Trimming cost V 9 bases and J 0 bases; bases outside gene matches: 11. CDR3 length: 19 amino acids. Looked up from germline, CDR1 is LNHDA and CDR2 is SQIVND (reference sequence). For the CDR3, the DNA is TGTGCCAGGGAGACCGGGACTAGCGGGGGGGCGAGCTCCTACAATGAGCAGTTCTTC. This sequence encodes CARETGTSGGASSYNEQFF. Looking up the rest from reference TRBV19 and TRBJ2-1 gives the full variable domain: DGGITQSPKYLFRKEGQNVTLSCEQNLNHDAMYWYRQDPGQGLRLIYYSQIVNDFQKGDIAEGYSVSREKKESFPLTVTSAQKNPTAFYLCARETGTSGGASSYNEQFFGPGTRLTVL.

The chain is built from TRBV6-1 and TRBJ1-5; D possibly corresponds to TRBD1 (5 bases). Trimming stripped 1 base from V and 8 bases from J, with 15 bases between. CDR3 length: 15 residues. Germline-derived CDR1 and CDR2 are MNHNS and SASEGT. Here the CDR3 reads CASSEDDRQREPQHF. The CDR3 DNA reads as TGTGCCAGCAGTGAAGATGACAGACAAAGGGAGCCCCAGCATTTT.

The rearrangement uses TRBV6-6 and TRBJ1-2; 7 bases are shared with TRBD1. The V gene end was trimmed by 6 bases and the J gene end by 2 bases; junction bases not matched to a gene: 3. Germline CDR1 is MNHNY and CDR2 is SVGAGI (reference sequence). The CDR3 is made up of 13 amino acids. CDR3 residues: CASSRQGNYGYTF. The CDR3 DNA follows: TGTGCCAGCAGCCGACAGGGAAACTATGGCTACACCTTC.

The chain joins TRBV9 to TRBJ1-4; 8 nucleotides match TRBD1. The CDR3 consists of 15 residues. The V gene's germline CDR1 is SGDLS and CDR2 YYNGEE. V shed 4 bases, J shed 8 bases, and the junction held 10 bases outside the gene matches. CDR3 nucleotide sequence: TGTGCCAGCAGCCTATCAGGGGGCGGAGAGGAAAAACTGTTTTTT. Translating gives CASSLSGGGEEKLFF.

The chain has TRBV4-3 and TRBJ1-5; perhaps TRBD1 as D (6 bases). This CDR3 is built from 15 residues. The ends were cut back, 4 bases at V and 4 bases at J, with 14 bases in the middle. In germline, CDR1 is LGHNA, CDR2 YSLEER. DNA for the CDR3: TGCGCCAGCAGCCCCAGATGGCAGGGGAATCAGCCCCAGCATTTT. Translating it yields CASSPRWQGNQPQHF.

This chain connects TRBV5-6 to TRBJ1-1, with unresolved D. The V gene's germline CDR1 is SGHDT and CDR2 YYEEEE. CDR3 length: 13 amino acids. V lost 2 bases and J 5 bases, leaving 10 bases between the germline ends. As DNA, the CDR3 is TGTGCCAGCAGCTTATTAAGAGGGACTGAAGCTTTCTTT. Protein product: CASSLLRGTEAFF.